This TCR beta chain derives from a study of CD8+ T cells in alopecia areata. Looking at the study overall: The authors scored treated patients' severity by affected scalp percentage.

Treatment reported: oral pan-JAK inhibitor, 5-10 mg twice daily. Peripheral blood, together with lesional scalp punch biopsies, was collected from alopecia areata patients. RNA, once extracted, was reverse transcribed into cDNA for use as the sequencing template. TCRdb keeps only in-frame clones here, not all; method: immunoSEQ multiplex PCR. The sample has around 110,000 clones, roughly three fifths seen once. The specimen was CD8+ T cells sorted from blood, collected at week 24, from a patient treated with tofacitinib. The receptor was isolated from a human donor with alopecia areata.

CDR3 residues: CASSHTNRDRGENSPLHF. Written as DNA, the CDR3 is TGTGCCAGCTCACACACTAACCGGGACAGGGGAGAGAATTCACCCCTCCACTTT. This chain connects TRBV18 to TRBJ1-6; TRBD1 agrees at 10 bases. Germline V gives CDR1 KGHSH, CDR2 LQKENI. The V and J ends lost 4 bases and 7 bases, in that order; junction bases with no gene match: 13. The CDR3 covers 18 residues.